This T cell receptor beta chain stems from a study of blood T cell repertoires in COVID-19. Whole-study context: Researchers got acute and convalescent COVID-19 samples from the United States, Italy and Spain. T cells, B-cell-depleted T cells, or PBMCs provided the cDNA or gDNA that served as material.

J was trimmed by 6 bases and V by 4 bases; bases with no gene match: 1. In germline, CDR1 is SQVTM, CDR2 ANQGSEA. This CDR3 has 12 amino acids. Original analysis: Estimates of nucleated cell counts were drawn from the amplification of reference gene primers. Here immunoSEQ multiplex PCR was the method, and the copy in TCRdb shows in-frame clones only, minus some. That table supplies the V and J calls and clone size; D and trimming were determined from the DNA. Of fewer than 150,000 clones in the sample, roughly 80% were seen once. The sample was peripheral blood. V usage is TRBV29-1 and J usage is TRBJ2-1; 9 nucleotides match TRBD2. This TCR was sampled from a man aged 65-85 years with acute or convalescent COVID-19. The CDR3 sequence is CSVGTSANEQFF. The CDR3 nucleotides are TGCAGCGTTGGGACTAGCGCCAATGAGCAGTTCTTC.